A single sample is the source of the 2 T cell receptor beta chains below, sequenced in a study of OX40 agonist ivuxolimab in advanced cancers. TCRdb's copy holds only in-frame clones and misses some; the assay was immunoSEQ multiplex PCR. The sample shows about 67,000 clones, around 84% of them seen only once. Sequencing was performed on CD4+ or CD8+ T cells sorted from blood, taken in a trial of the OX40 agonist ivuxolimab. These receptors originate from an adult with an advanced solid tumor such as melanoma, head and neck, liver or kidney cancer.

This chain connects TRBV4-3 to TRBJ2-3; D may be TRBD1 (6 bases). Germline CDR1 and CDR2: LGHNA and YSLEER. Trimming pared 3 bases from V and 0 bases from J, leaving 10 bases between. This CDR3 comprises 15 residues. Here the CDR3 reads CASSQQGPSTDTQYF. The CDR3 coding sequence is TGCGCCAGCAGCCAGCAGGGGCCAAGCACAGATACGCAGTATTTT.

CDR3 loop: CASSFSSREQPEQYF. The CDR3, as DNA: TGTGCCAGCAGCTTTAGTTCCCGGGAGCAGCCCGAGCAGTACTTC. V gene TRBV11-3 combines with J gene TRBJ2-7; D perhaps matches TRBD2 (6 bases). CDR1 and CDR2 from the germline V gene are SGHNT and YENEEA. The V gene lost 3 bases and the J gene lost 6 bases, with 18 bases spanning the gap. There are 15 residues in the CDR3.